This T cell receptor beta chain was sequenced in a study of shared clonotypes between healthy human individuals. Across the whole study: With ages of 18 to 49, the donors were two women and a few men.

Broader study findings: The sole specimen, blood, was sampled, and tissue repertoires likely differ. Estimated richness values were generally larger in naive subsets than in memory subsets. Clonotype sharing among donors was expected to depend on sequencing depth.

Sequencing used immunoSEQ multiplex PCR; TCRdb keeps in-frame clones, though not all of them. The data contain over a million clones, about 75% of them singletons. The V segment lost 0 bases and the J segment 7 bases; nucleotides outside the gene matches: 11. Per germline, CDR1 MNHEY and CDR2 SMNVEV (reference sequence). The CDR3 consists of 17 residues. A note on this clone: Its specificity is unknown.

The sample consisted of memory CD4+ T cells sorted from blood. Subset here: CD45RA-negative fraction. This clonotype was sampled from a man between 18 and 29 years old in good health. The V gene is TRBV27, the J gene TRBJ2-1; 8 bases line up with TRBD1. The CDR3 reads CASSLSPTGVYRNEQFF. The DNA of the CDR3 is TGTGCCAGCAGTTTATCGCCGACAGGGGTTTATCGGAATGAGCAGTTCTTC.